This TCR beta chain was identified during a study of OX40 agonist ivuxolimab in advanced cancers. At the level of the study: It was ivuxolimab, an agonistic anti-OX40 (CD134) antibody, that patients were treated with. Study conclusions and caveats: The study found that CD8+ T cells averaged more expanded clones than CD4+.

The CDR3 extends over 16 amino acids. Trimming removed 0 bases from V and 6 bases from J, with 14 bases in between. TCRdb keeps only in-frame clones here, not all; method: immunoSEQ multiplex PCR. The sample contains 70,000 to 100,000 clones, around 84% of which appear only once. About this clone: The antigen is undetermined.

This material consisted of CD4+ or CD8+ T cells sorted from blood, taken in a trial of the OX40 agonist ivuxolimab. J is TRBJ2-2 and V is TRBV23-1; TRBD1 is a possible D gene (5 bases). TRBV23-1 is an ORF; its function is uncertain. The sequence came from an adult with an advanced solid tumor such as melanoma, head and neck, liver or kidney cancer. The CDR3 DNA is TGCGCCAGCAGTCAATCGCCCCGACAGTTTCCCGGGGAGCTGTTTTTT. As protein: CASSQSPRQFPGELFF.